This entry describes one TCR beta chain. Its antigen is as yet unknown. This entry comes from a study of T cell responses to AZD1222 COVID-19 vaccine. General study results and limits: Donors were chiefly white British, with a greater number of females, and clonal diversity was perhaps underestimated. Spike-specific TCR breadth and depth were elevated following two AZD1222 doses. At 160-218 and 743-854, vaccine-associated CD4 TCRs were dominant, and they spanned spike.

The method was immunoSEQ multiplex PCR; TCRdb's version includes in-frame clones alone and lacks a portion of them. Of 100,000 to 150,000 clones listed, 70% to 90% are singletons. The sequences come from peripheral blood, collected 28 days after the second dose of the MenACWY control vaccine. The sequence came from an adult who received the MenACWY meningococcal vaccine as a control.

CDR3 sequence: CASSLGGRDTQYF. Here the CDR3 DNA reads TGTGCCAGCAGCTTAGGGGGGCGGGATACGCAGTATTTT. V gene TRBV7-9 combines with J gene TRBJ2-3; D perhaps matches TRBD1 (6 bases). Trimming shortened V by 1 base and J by 6 bases, and 8 bases separated the two germline ends. The CDR3 extends over 13 amino acids. Germline values: CDR1 SEHNR, CDR2 FQNEAQ (reference sequence).